A single sample is the source of the 32 T cell receptor beta chains below, sequenced in a study of shared clonotypes between healthy human individuals. Generated by immunoSEQ multiplex PCR, the TCRdb table keeps only in-frame clones and is missing some. In the table there are some 1,900,000 clones, roughly 95% of which are singletons. CD45RO-negative CD8 cells positively selected for CCR7 made up the naive population, which excluded terminally differentiated effector memory CD45RA+ cells. Sequencing was carried out using naive CD8+ T cells sorted from blood. The origin of the receptors is a man between 18 and 35 years old in good health.

This clone is a singleton in its sample. This rearrangement joins TRBV6-6 to TRBJ2-3, with TRBD2 identical over 12 bases. This CDR3 comprises 15 residues. Germline CDR1 is MNHNY and CDR2 is SVGAGI (reference sequence). V shed 6 bases and J 4 bases; nucleotides not matched to a gene: 5. The CDR3, as DNA: TGTGCCAGCAGCCCTCTAGCGGGAGGGTCAGATACGCAGTATTTT. This codes for CASSPLAGGSDTQYF.

This chain links TRBV30 with TRBJ2-3, with D unresolved. V was shortened by 5 bases and J by 5 bases, with 11 bases between the two germline ends. The CDR3 covers 12 residues. Germline V gene sequence: CDR1 GTSNPN, CDR2 SVGIG (reference sequence). The CDR3, as DNA: TGTGCCTGGGGGGATAATGGAGATACGCAGTATTTT. This codes for CAWGDNGDTQYF.

The chain combines TRBV7-9 with TRBJ2-2; maybe TRBD1 (5 bases). The V end was cut by 8 bases, the J end by 4 bases, with 11 bases between. The CDR3 is made up of 13 amino acids. Germline CDR1 SEHNR, CDR2 FQNEAQ (reference sequence). The CDR3 loop is CASFQGTTGELFF. The CDR3 coding sequence is TGTGCCAGCTTTCAGGGAACCACCGGGGAGCTGTTTTTT.

The gene calls are TRBV6-5 and TRBJ2-7; 9 bases agree with TRBD1. The CDR3 is 14 amino acids. The junction had 3 bases not matched to a gene; V was cut back by 0 bases and J by 6 bases. Germline V CDR1 and CDR2: MNHEY, SVGAGI. DNA for the CDR3: TGTGCCAGCAGTTACTCGAGGACAGGGGCCGAGCAGTACTTC. Its protein is CASSYSRTGAEQYF.

The V call is TRBV6-1, the J call TRBJ2-3; D tentatively reads TRBD1 or TRBD2 (5 bases each). From germline, CDR1 is MNHNS and CDR2 SASEGT. V shed 3 bases and J shed 2 bases, with 6 bases lying between them. This CDR3 has 13 amino acids. The CDR3 region has the DNA TGTGCCAGCAGTGAGGGGGTCACAGATACGCAGTATTTT. It specifies CASSEGVTDTQYF.

On this clone: Other nucleotide sequences in the sample specify the same CDR3. The chain employs TRBV10-2 and TRBJ2-1; D not resolved. There are 14 residues in the CDR3. The ends were cut back, 0 bases at V and 2 bases at J, with 5 bases in the middle. Germline-derived CDR1 and CDR2 are WSHSY and SAAADI. CDR3 sequence: CASSESSPYNEQFF. CDR3 sequence (DNA): TGCGCCAGCAGTGAGTCGTCCCCCTACAATGAGCAGTTCTTC.

The V and J genes are TRBV4-1 and TRBJ2-1; 10 nucleotides agree with TRBD1. Trimming cost V 6 bases and J 6 bases; bases outside gene matches: 11. This CDR3 spans 16 amino acids. CDR1 is MGHRA, CDR2 YSYEKL, per germline. CDR3 DNA: TGCGCCAGCAGGCAAACCCCGGGACAGGGGACCAATGAGCAGTTCTTC. Amino acids: CASRQTPGQGTNEQFF.

The chain recombines TRBV6-5 with TRBJ1-1; 8 bases agree with TRBD1. V lost 7 bases and J lost 4; bases outside the gene matches: 11. The CDR3 runs to 15 residues. The germline V gene encodes CDR1 MNHEY and CDR2 SVGAGI. This CDR3 is CASNSATGGTTEAFF. CDR3 nucleotides: TGTGCCAGCAATTCCGCAACAGGGGGGACCACTGAAGCTTTCTTT.

The chain joins TRBV28 to TRBJ2-7; D unclear. With 5 bases removed from V and 3 bases from J, the gap between germline ends came to 14 bases. The CDR3 spans 14 residues. Per the germline V gene, CDR1 is MDHEN and CDR2 is SYDVKM. In nucleotides, the CDR3 is TGTGCCAGCAGTCCTATACCTCTTTTCTACGAGCAGTACTTC. It codes for CASSPIPLFYEQYF.

The CDR3, as DNA: TGCGCCAGCAGCCCAGGGGCAAGCAATCAGCCCCAGCATTTT. Amino acids: CASSPGASNQPQHF. V usage is TRBV4-1 and J usage is TRBJ1-5; a weak D match, TRBD1 (6 bases). The CDR3 totals 14 residues. Germline assignment: CDR1 MGHRA and CDR2 YSYEKL. V was cut by 4 bases and J by 1 base, with 8 bases left in between.

This chain links TRBV5-6 with TRBJ1-2; a weak D match, TRBD1 (5 bases). V lost 0 bases and J lost 1, with 10 bases in between. This CDR3 has 15 amino acids. Germline CDR1 is SGHDT and CDR2 is YYEEEE. The CDR3 loop reads CASSLEGVVNYGYTF. The CDR3 nucleotides are TGTGCCAGCAGCTTGGAAGGGGTGGTTAACTATGGCTACACCTTC.

V gene TRBV27 combines with J gene TRBJ2-3; 7 positions match TRBD2. Germline lookup yields CDR1 MNHEY and CDR2 SMNVEV (reference sequence). V shed 7 bases, J shed 0 bases, and the junction held 13 bases outside the gene matches. The length of the CDR3 is 17 residues. In nucleotides, the CDR3 is TGTGCCAGCAAGGTGTGGGGAGGGTTTTCTAGCACAGATACGCAGTATTTT. Translating gives CASKVWGGFSSTDTQYF.

The V call is TRBV7-2, the J call TRBJ1-1; the match to TRBD1 covers 9 bases. The CDR3 extends over 12 amino acids. V shed 1 base and J 10 bases; nucleotides not matched to a gene: 1. Germline assignment: CDR1 SGHTA and CDR2 FQGNSA. In nucleotides, the CDR3 is TGTGCCAGCAGCTTAGGGACAGGGGTAGCTTTCTTT. The encoded protein is CASSLGTGVAFF.

On this clone itself: This specimen includes other DNA sequences encoding the same CDR3. V and J are TRBV5-1 and TRBJ1-1; 8 bases map to TRBD1. CDR1 and CDR2 from the germline V gene are SGHRS and YFSETQ. This CDR3 has 14 residues. Trimming cost V 3 bases and J 2 bases; bases outside gene matches: 3. The CDR3 coding sequence is TGCGCCAGCAGCTCCGGACAGGGTAACACTGAAGCTTTCTTT. Its protein product is CASSSGQGNTEAFF.

This chain joins TRBV28 and TRBJ2-1; D is undetermined. This CDR3 spans 14 amino acids. V lost 2 bases and J lost 0, with 5 bases in between. The germline CDR1 and CDR2 sequences are MDHEN and SYDVKM. The CDR3 protein is CASSLRVSYNEQFF. CDR3 coding DNA: TGTGCCAGCAGTTTAAGGGTCTCCTACAATGAGCAGTTCTTC.

The gene calls are TRBV5-1 and TRBJ1-1; D not certain. CDR3 size: 14 residues. Germline CDR1 is SGHRS and CDR2 is YFSETQ. V was trimmed by 0 bases and J by 0 bases, leaving 6 bases between them. The CDR3 DNA reads as TGCGCCAGCAGCTTGGCGGTCCTGAACACTGAAGCTTTCTTT. This translates into CASSLAVLNTEAFF.

This chain joins TRBV27 and TRBJ2-7, with D maybe TRBD1 (6 bases). Trimming pared 6 bases from V and 5 bases from J, leaving 14 bases between. There are 13 residues in the CDR3. Looked up from germline, CDR1 is MNHEY and CDR2 is SMNVEV (reference sequence). CDR3 loop: CASRIGGSDEQYF. The CDR3 DNA is TGTGCCAGCAGGATAGGGGGATCCGACGAGCAGTACTTC.

The chain joins TRBV29-1 to TRBJ1-2, with D maybe TRBD1 (5 bases). Per the germline V gene, CDR1 is SQVTM and CDR2 is ANQGSEA. The CDR3 has 11 residues. V was trimmed by 7 bases and J by 4 bases, leaving 10 bases between them. The CDR3 spells CSGDGPYGYTF. In DNA form, the CDR3 reads TGCAGCGGGGACGGACCCTATGGCTACACCTTC.

The CDR3 reads CASSQRDTVGEQYF. Here the CDR3 DNA reads TGCGCCAGCAGCCAGCGGGACACAGTCGGGGAGCAGTACTTC. The rearrangement uses TRBV4-1 and TRBJ2-7; D possibly uses TRBD1 or TRBD2 (6 bases each). Germline loops: CDR1 MGHRA, CDR2 YSYEKL. The V end was cut by 3 bases, the J end by 7 bases, with 16 bases between. This CDR3 comprises 14 residues.

This sequence joins TRBV5-6 and TRBJ2-1; tentative D call: TRBD1 (6 bases). V lost 0 bases and J lost 7, with 8 bases in between. The germline V gene has CDR1 SGHDT and CDR2 YYEEEE. The CDR3 length is 13 residues. This CDR3 reads CASSLARGNEQFF. The CDR3 DNA is TGTGCCAGCAGCTTGGCAAGGGGGAATGAGCAGTTCTTC. Full variable domain (remainder filled in from reference TRBV5-6 and TRBJ2-1): DAGVTQSPTHLIKTRGQQVTLRCSPKSGHDTVSWYQQALGQGPQFIFQYYEEEERQRGNFPDRFSGHQFPNYSSELNVNALLLGDSALYLCASSLARGNEQFFGPGTRLTVL.

This chain joins TRBV29-1 and TRBJ2-3; D is ambiguous. Germline CDR1 and CDR2: SQVTM and ANQGSEA. This CDR3 contains 12 residues. Deletions cut 4 bases from V and 7 bases from J, with 12 bases between. CDR3 protein: CSVVAEPNTQYF. The CDR3 DNA follows: TGCAGCGTTGTGGCTGAGCCTAATACGCAGTATTTT.

This chain uses TRBV6-5 with TRBJ2-7; 12 bases align to TRBD2. CDR3 length equals 16 residues. V dropped 0 bases and J dropped 4; count of bases not matched to a gene: 4. Germline-derived CDR1 and CDR2 are MNHEY and SVGAGI. Here the CDR3 reads CASSYSIGTSGYEQYF. The CDR3 region has the DNA TGTGCCAGCAGTTACTCGATAGGGACTAGCGGGTACGAGCAGTACTTC.

J is TRBJ2-7 and V is TRBV11-1, with D hard to call. The CDR3 covers 15 residues. With 1 base removed from V and 5 bases from J, the gap between germline ends came to 15 bases. CDR1 SGHAT and CDR2 FQDESV come from the germline V gene (reference sequence). Here the CDR3 DNA reads TGTGCCAGCAGCTTAGGAGGTGACCTGTTAGACGAGCAGTACTTC. Protein: CASSLGGDLLDEQYF.

This clone has a single count. The rearrangement links TRBV10-1 to TRBJ1-1, with unresolved D. The CDR3 covers 15 residues. Germline CDR1 WNHNN, CDR2 SYGVQD (reference sequence). V dropped 0 bases and J dropped 4 bases, with 12 bases sitting between them. The CDR3 spells CASSESRGPSTEAFF. The CDR3 region has the DNA TGCGCCAGCAGTGAGTCCCGAGGGCCGAGCACTGAAGCTTTCTTT.

The chain links TRBV27 to TRBJ2-6, with D uncertain. Trimming left V 4 bases short and J 4 bases short, with 11 bases between. The CDR3 totals 15 residues. Germline lookup yields CDR1 MNHEY and CDR2 SMNVEV (reference sequence). The CDR3 bases are TGTGCCAGCAGTTGGGTCCCCCACGGGGCCAACGTCCTGACTTTC. Translation: CASSWVPHGANVLTF.

This clone was recorded only once. The chain combines TRBV6-1 with TRBJ1-3, with D maybe TRBD1 (5 bases). The CDR3 consists of 13 residues. Germline values: CDR1 MNHNS, CDR2 SASEGT. V lost 5 bases, J lost 3 bases, and 8 bases lay in between. The CDR3: CASSWDVGNTIYF. The CDR3 bases are TGTGCCAGCAGTTGGGACGTTGGAAACACCATATATTTT.

The chain uses TRBV7-6 and TRBJ2-5, with 12 bases fitting TRBD2. V lost 1 base and J lost 3; bases outside the gene matches: 9. This CDR3 region has 18 residues. Per germline, CDR1 SGHVS and CDR2 FNYEAQ. The CDR3 sequence: CASSLGPPSGRAEETQYF. The CDR3 DNA is TGTGCCAGCAGCTTAGGACCCCCTAGCGGGAGGGCCGAAGAGACCCAGTACTTC.

This clone appeared once. This rearrangement joins TRBV12-5 to TRBJ2-3, with TRBD2 matching 10 bases. CDR1 and CDR2 from the germline V gene are LGHNT and FRNRAP. The CDR3 totals 15 residues. The J segment lost 2 bases and the V segment lost 7 bases, leaving 6 bases of the junction unmatched. CDR3 in amino acids: CASAPGTSDTDTQYF. As DNA, the CDR3 is TGTGCTAGTGCCCCCGGGACTAGCGACACAGATACGCAGTATTTT.

The gene calls are TRBV7-9 and TRBJ1-6; the D gene is possibly TRBD1 (6 bases). Germline lookup yields CDR1 SEHNR and CDR2 FQNEAQ (reference sequence). V was cut by 3 bases and J by 18 bases, with 15 bases left in between. This CDR3 is 12 amino acids long. Here the CDR3 reads CASSFGDTNYHF. The CDR3 DNA sequence: TGTGCCAGCAGCTTCGGGGACACCAACTACCACTTT.

The chain combines TRBV5-6 with TRBJ1-2; TRBD1 might be the D (5 bases). Germline CDR1 is SGHDT and CDR2 is YYEEEE. CDR3 length: 14 residues. The V end lost 0 bases, the J end lost 5 bases, and 11 bases lay between the germline ends. CDR3 DNA sequence: TGTGCCAGCAGCTTGGGGGGGACGGATTATGGCTACACCTTC. Translated: CASSLGGTDYGYTF.

The rearrangement links TRBV10-2 to TRBJ1-2; possibly TRBD1 for D (6 bases). V gave up 2 bases and J gave up 9 bases, with 13 bases separating them. This CDR3 has 13 residues. Germline V lookup: CDR1 WSHSY, CDR2 SAAADI. CDR3 sequence: CASSEGGGTRYTF. The CDR3 coding sequence is TGCGCCAGCAGTGAGGGAGGGGGAACTCGCTACACCTTC.

V usage is TRBV7-9 and J usage is TRBJ1-5; 7 positions match TRBD1. After removal of 7 bases from V and 6 bases from J, the junction contained 12 bases not matched to a gene. There are 15 residues in the CDR3. The germline gives CDR1 SEHNR, CDR2 FQNEAQ (reference sequence). The CDR3 protein is CASTPLTGYSQPQHF. DNA for the CDR3: TGTGCCAGCACTCCATTGACAGGGTACAGTCAGCCCCAGCATTTT.